The clone carrying this T cell receptor beta chain appeared many times. The antigen is not known. Amplified TCR beta CDR3 regions came from RNA transcripts. Initially, a first-round RT-PCR of the TCR CDR3 employed the HTBI primer set. Each CDR3 protein gets one entry after TCRdb re-called the multiplex PCR reads with MiXCR. Of about 330,000 distinct CDR3 sequences listed, about an eighth were seen once; the top ten hold 30% to 40%. This record belongs to a study of T cells in Graves' hyperthyroidism and ophthalmopathy. General study findings and limits: In validation, the model predicted ophthalmopathy. These predictions came a median about 6 months before onset.

V dropped 0 bases and J dropped 2; count of bases not matched to a gene: 1. Germline-derived CDR1 and CDR2 are SGHRS and YFSETQ. The CDR3 consists of 15 residues. The source material was blood. The sequence came from a woman between 35 and 50 years old with Graves' ophthalmopathy. The chain is built from TRBV5-1 and TRBJ2-3; TRBD2 matches 9 bases. CDR3 amino acids: CASSLVAGATDTQYF. For the CDR3, the DNA is TGCGCCAGCAGCTTGGTAGCGGGGGCCACAGATACGCAGTATTTT. The full variable domain, its missing parts supplied by reference TRBV5-1 and TRBJ2-3, is KAGVTQTPRYLIKTRGQQVTLSCSPISGHRSVSWYQQTPGQGLQFLFEYFSETQRNKGNFPGRFSGRQFSNSRSEMNVSTLELGDSALYLCASSLVAGATDTQYFGPGTRLTVL.